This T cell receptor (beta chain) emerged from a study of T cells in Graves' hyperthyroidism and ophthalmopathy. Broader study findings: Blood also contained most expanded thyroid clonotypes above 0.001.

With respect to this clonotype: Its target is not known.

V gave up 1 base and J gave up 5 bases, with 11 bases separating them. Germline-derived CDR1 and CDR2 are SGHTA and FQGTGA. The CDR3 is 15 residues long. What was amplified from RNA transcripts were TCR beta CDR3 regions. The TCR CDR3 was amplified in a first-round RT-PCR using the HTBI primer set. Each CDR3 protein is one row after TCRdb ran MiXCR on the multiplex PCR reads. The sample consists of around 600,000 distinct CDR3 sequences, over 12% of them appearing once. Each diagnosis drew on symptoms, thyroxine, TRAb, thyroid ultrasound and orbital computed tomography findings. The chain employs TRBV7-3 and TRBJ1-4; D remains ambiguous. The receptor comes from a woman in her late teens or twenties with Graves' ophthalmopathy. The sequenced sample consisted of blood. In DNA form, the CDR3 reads TGTGCCAGCAGCTTAAGGCCCTCCTCGAATGAAAAACTGTTTTTT. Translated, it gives CASSLRPSSNEKLFF.